A single sample gave rise to the 23 T cell receptor beta chains below, sequenced in a study of blood T cells in healthy people across ages. Together with a sample-barcoded 5' primer, a J-beta primer mix was included in a second PCR lasting about 6 to 11 cycles. In TCRdb, the 5' RACE reads were re-called with MiXCR into one record per CDR3 protein. The table has some 900,000 distinct CDR3 sequences, more than 25% seen once. Sequencing was performed on blood. These receptors were collected from an elderly woman in good health.

This clonotype appeared a few times. This chain links TRBV15 with TRBJ2-2; 9 positions agree with TRBD1. The CDR3 is 15 residues long. Trimming removed 1 base from V and 6 bases from J; junction bases left unmatched: 3. Per the germline V gene, CDR1 is LNHNV and CDR2 is YYDKDF (reference sequence). In DNA form, the CDR3 reads TGTGCCACCAGCAGAGCCGGGACAGGGTCCGGGGAGCTGTTTTTT. Amino acids: CATSRAGTGSGELFF.

This clonotype was seen ten or more times. The chain employs TRBV7-9 and TRBJ2-5, with TRBD2 identical over 9 bases. Germline CDR1 reads SEHNR; CDR2 reads FQNEAQ (reference sequence). V lost 6 bases, J lost 1 base, and 9 bases stayed unmatched. This CDR3 contains 16 residues. The DNA for the CDR3 is TGTGCCAGCAGGGATTGGCGGGGGGGCCGCCAAGAGACCCAGTACTTC. Protein sequence: CASRDWRGGRQETQYF.

This clonotype has a handful of counts. This may come from a read error, since a much larger clone is one base off. This chain uses TRBV20-1 with TRBJ2-5; 10 nucleotides match TRBD2. V shed 1 base, J shed 11 bases, and the junction held 16 bases outside the gene matches. Germline V gene data show CDR1 as DFQATT and CDR2 as SNEGSKA (reference sequence). The CDR3 is 16 amino acids. CDR3 region: CSARASGTSVVYEQYF. CDR3 in DNA: TGCAGTGCTAGAGCCTCCGGGACTAGCGTAGTCTATGAGCAGTACTTC.

This chain links TRBV27 with TRBJ1-1, with no clear D. The CDR3 totals 16 residues. V was cut by 5 bases and J by 1 base, with 17 bases left in between. Germline CDR1 reads MNHEY; CDR2 reads SMNVEV (reference sequence). The CDR3 bases are TGTGCCAGCAGTCCCGAGCCCTCTTGGGGGAACACTGAAGCTTTCTTT. Translating it yields CASSPEPSWGNTEAFF.

For this clonotype: The junction shows a germline mismatch at one end, possibly a read error. This chain links TRBV12-3 or TRBV12-4 with TRBJ2-3; TRBD2 might be the D (5 bases). This CDR3 region has 15 residues. The CDR3 bases are TGTGCCAGCAGTTTCCGCCGAGGGAGCGCAGATGCGCAATATTTT. Translation: CASSFRRGSADAQYF.

This clonotype was counted ten times or more. This chain uses TRBV6-5 with TRBJ2-5; possible D gene TRBD1, 5 bases. The CDR3 length is 14 residues. Germline V gene sequence: CDR1 MNHEY, CDR2 SVGAGI. V lost 7 bases, J lost 0 bases, and 12 bases lay in between. This CDR3 is CASKARAYQETQYF. The CDR3, as DNA: TGTGCCAGCAAGGCCAGGGCGTACCAAGAGACCCAGTACTTC.

Many counts were recorded for this clonotype. The chain recombines TRBV6-2 or TRBV6-3 with TRBJ2-1; 10 nucleotides match TRBD2. CDR1 is MNHEY, CDR2 SVGEGT, per germline. With 4 bases clipped from V and 2 bases from J, the junction kept 5 bases outside the gene matches. The CDR3 covers 16 residues. The CDR3 DNA reads TGTGCCAGCAGTTCCTCTAGCGGGGGCCCCTACAATGAGCAGTTCTTC. This sequence encodes CASSSSSGGPYNEQFF.

The sample holds many counts of this clonotype. The V call is TRBV5-6, the J call TRBJ2-6; a possible D gene is TRBD1 (5 bases). CDR1 and CDR2 from the germline V gene are SGHDT and YYEEEE. The V gene lost 0 bases and the J gene lost 1 base, with 8 bases spanning the gap. The CDR3 is made up of 16 amino acids. CDR3 in DNA: TGTGCCAGCAGCTTGGTTCAGGGTTCTGGGGCCAACGTCCTGACTTTC. It translates to CASSLVQGSGANVLTF. The full variable domain, in which reference TRBV5-6 and TRBJ2-6 provide the parts outside the CDR3, is DAGVTQSPTHLIKTRGQQVTLRCSPKSGHDTVSWYQQALGQGPQFIFQYYEEEERQRGNFPDRFSGHQFPNYSSELNVNALLLGDSALYLCASSLVQGSGANVLTFGAGSRLTVL.

As concerns this clonotype: Since a much larger clone is just one base distant, this may be a read error. The chain combines TRBV4-3 with TRBJ2-5; tentative D call: TRBD1 (6 bases). V lost 4 bases and J lost 11, with 17 bases in between. The CDR3 length is 13 residues. Germline assignment: CDR1 LGHNA and CDR2 YSLEER. The CDR3 spells CASSPSQGRAQYF. The CDR3 nucleotides read TGCGCCAGCAGCCCATCACAGGGTCGCGCGCAGTACTTC.

The chain employs TRBV5-4 and TRBJ1-1; the D gene is possibly TRBD1 (5 bases). This CDR3 spans 15 amino acids. V lost 3 bases and J 0 bases, leaving 12 bases between the germline ends. The germline V gene has CDR1 SGHNT and CDR2 YYREEE (reference sequence). CDR3 DNA sequence: TGTGCCAGCAGCTCCTCAGGGAAAATGAACACTGAAGCTTTCTTT. This gives the protein CASSSSGKMNTEAFF.

V gene TRBV7-2 combines with J gene TRBJ2-7; TRBD1 matches 7 bases. After removal of 6 bases from V and 2 bases from J, the junction contained 16 bases not matched to a gene. Per the germline V gene, CDR1 is SGHTA and CDR2 is FQGNSA. This CDR3 is built from 17 residues. CDR3 nucleotide sequence: TGTGCCAGCAGTTTTCTACATCAGGGGGATTTTACCTACGAGCAGTACTTC. It is translated as CASSFLHQGDFTYEQYF.

This clonotype was recorded many times. In DNA, the CDR3 is TGTGCCAGCAGCCAAGATCTAGCGGGGGGGGCAGATACGCAGTATTTT. It specifies CASSQDLAGGADTQYF. The chain employs TRBV3-1 and TRBJ2-3; 12 bases are a match to TRBD2. Germline trimming cut 0 bases from V and 4 bases from J; bases unmatched to any gene: 2. The germline V gene encodes CDR1 LGHDT and CDR2 YNNKEL (reference sequence). The CDR3 loop spans 16 amino acids.

About this clonotype itself: A much larger clone lies one base from this, so it may be a read error. This chain connects TRBV6-2 or TRBV6-3 to TRBJ2-1, with 8 bases lining up with TRBD1. The junction had 15 bases not matched to a gene; V was cut back by 6 bases and J by 8 bases. CDR1 and CDR2 (germline): MNHEY, SVGEGT. The CDR3 consists of 16 residues. CDR3 amino acids: CASSRGQGVGTDEQFF. As DNA, the CDR3 is TGTGCCAGCAGCCGTGGACAGGGCGTAGGTACGGATGAGCAGTTCTTC.

The chain recombines TRBV6-1 with TRBJ2-7; no reliable D call. Germline loops: CDR1 MNHNS, CDR2 SASEGT. V was clipped by 2 bases and J by 1 base, with 12 bases between them. The CDR3 contains 15 residues. CDR3 protein: CASSESYMGSYEQYF. The CDR3 coding sequence is TGTGCCAGCAGTGAAAGCTATATGGGTTCCTACGAGCAGTACTTC.

There are a few counts of this clonotype. V usage is TRBV19 and J usage is TRBJ2-1; no clear D gene. Germline V CDR1 and CDR2: LNHDA, SQIVND (reference sequence). This CDR3 region has 12 residues. V was pared by 4 bases and J by 8 bases, with 9 bases between. CDR3 region: CASSKTSYEQFF. DNA of the CDR3: TGTGCCAGTAGTAAGACCTCATATGAGCAGTTCTTC.

This clonotype has a count of ten or more. This chain connects TRBV4-2 to TRBJ2-1; a possible D gene is TRBD2 (7 bases). CDR3 length: 16 amino acids. V lost 4 bases to trimming and J lost 6 bases, with 19 bases between them. CDR1 is LGHNA, CDR2 YNFKEQ, per germline. DNA for the CDR3: TGTGCCAGCAGCCCTGAGGGAGGGGGGAGCACCAATGAGCAGTTCTTC. The encoded protein is CASSPEGGGSTNEQFF.

This clonotype has a handful of counts. The chain employs TRBV7-6 and TRBJ1-6, with D uncertain. The CDR3 covers 13 residues. Germline loops: CDR1 SGHVS, CDR2 FNYEAQ. The germline V and J ends were trimmed by 5 bases and 7 bases, with 9 bases remaining between them. CDR3 DNA sequence: TGTGCCAGCAGCCGGACGTGGAATTCACCCCTCCACTTT. Residues: CASSRTWNSPLHF.

As to this clonotype: A read error is possible here, since a much larger clone lies one base away. This sequence joins TRBV29-1 and TRBJ1-2, with D possibly being TRBD1 (5 bases). This CDR3 is built from 12 residues. Germline assignment: CDR1 SQVTM and CDR2 ANQGSEA. Between the trimmed V and J ends, which lost 7 bases and 4 bases, there was a span of 13 bases. CDR3 nucleotide sequence: TGCAGCGCTGACAGTCGCCTCTATGGCTACACCTTC. It specifies CSADSRLYGYTF.

This clonotype was found many times. The chain combines TRBV6-1 with TRBJ2-5, with no clear D. Trimming took 4 bases from V and 4 from J, leaving 4 bases between them. This CDR3 is 11 amino acids long. CDR1 is MNHNS and CDR2 is SASEGT in the germline V gene. CDR3 coding DNA: TGTGCCAGCAGTGGGCTAGAGACCCAGTACTTC. As protein: CASSGLETQYF.

The chain joins TRBV6-1 to TRBJ2-5, with D perhaps being TRBD1 or TRBD2 (6 bases each). This CDR3 contains 14 residues. Trimming removed 1 base at V and 5 bases at J, with 11 bases between. Per the germline V gene, CDR1 is MNHNS and CDR2 is SASEGT. The CDR3 here is CASSEDRGLETQYF. As DNA, the CDR3 is TGTGCCAGCAGTGAAGATCGGGGGCTGGAGACCCAGTACTTC.

This chain connects TRBV10-3 to TRBJ2-7, with a weak D call TRBD1 (6 bases). The CDR3 loop spans 14 amino acids. Trimming took 6 bases from V and 2 from J, leaving 14 bases between them. Germline CDR1 and CDR2: ENHRY and SYGVKD. DNA of the CDR3: TGTGCCATCAGATTCTCGACAGGAGCCTACGAGCAGTACTTC. It is translated as CAIRFSTGAYEQYF.

This clonotype appeared many times. The CDR3 is CASSRTLTGGYTF. The DNA for the CDR3 is TGTGCCAGCAGTCGAACGTTAACAGGGGGCTACACCTTC. The rearrangement links TRBV11-3 to TRBJ1-2; D is possibly TRBD1 (6 bases). Trimming removed 6 bases from V and 8 bases from J, with 16 bases in between. The CDR3 runs 13 residues. From germline, CDR1 is SGHNT and CDR2 YENEEA.

In regard to this clonotype: This may come from a read error, since a much larger clone is one base off. J is TRBJ1-5 and V is TRBV14, with D unclear. V was shortened by 1 base and J by 6 bases, with 4 bases between the two germline ends. This CDR3 comprises 12 residues. Germline CDR1 reads SGHDN; CDR2 reads FVKESK. CDR3 in amino acids: CASSQGSQPQHF. CDR3 sequence (DNA): TGTGCCAGCAGCCAAGGGTCTCAGCCCCAGCATTTT. The full variable domain, with the rest looked up from reference TRBV14 and TRBJ1-5, is EAGVTQFPSHSVIEKGQTVTLRCDPISGHDNLYWYRRVMGKEIKFLLHFVKESKQDESGMPNNRFLAERTGGTYSTLKVQPAELEDSGVYFCASSQGSQPQHFGDGTRLSIL.